This passage covers 15 T cell receptor beta chains from one sample sequenced in a study of technical replicates of blood from a handful of donors. Libraries were prepared by immunoSEQ multiplex PCR; TCRdb keeps only in-frame clonotypes and omits some of them. The sample comprises tens of thousands of clones, 93% of which are singletons, and about 0.26% rests with the top ten. The specimen was T cells isolated from PBMCs. The receptor set was obtained from a human donor in good health.

The chain combines TRBV4-2 with TRBJ2-5, with 7 bases lining up with TRBD2. The V and J ends lost 0 bases and 5 bases, in that order; junction bases with no gene match: 6. Germline V gene sequence: CDR1 LGHNA, CDR2 YNFKEQ. The CDR3 runs 15 residues. CDR3 DNA sequence: TGTGCCAGCAGCCAAGATCCCAAGGGAGGGGAGACCCAGTACTTC. Protein sequence: CASSQDPKGGETQYF.

The V call is TRBV5-8, the J call TRBJ2-5; D is perhaps TRBD2 (7 bases). The CDR3 totals 15 residues. V was trimmed by 4 bases and J by 2 bases, leaving 15 bases between them. From germline, CDR1 is SGHTS and CDR2 YDEGEE. CDR3 protein: CASSKREGGQETQYF. DNA for the CDR3: TGTGCCAGCAGCAAAAGGGAGGGGGGTCAAGAGACCCAGTACTTC.

The chain couples TRBV6-1 to TRBJ2-7, with 11 bases lining up with TRBD2. This CDR3 has 12 amino acids. V lost 6 bases and J lost 6; bases outside the gene matches: 1. The V gene's germline CDR1 is MNHNS and CDR2 SASEGT. The CDR3 DNA reads as TGTGCCAGCAGGGGACTAGCGGTCGAGCAGTACTTC. Amino acids: CASRGLAVEQYF.

The chain recombines TRBV7-2 with TRBJ2-6; D not certain. This CDR3 contains 14 residues. Germline CDR1 is SGHTA and CDR2 is FQGNSA. V was clipped by 1 base and J by 10 bases, with 11 bases between them. The CDR3 region has the DNA TGTGCCAGCAGCTTAGGATCCCTAAGAAACGTCCTGACTTTC. Its protein is CASSLGSLRNVLTF.

This chain connects TRBV2 to TRBJ2-2, with TRBD2 matching over 11 bases. There are 16 residues in the CDR3. Unmatched junction bases numbered 4, after V lost 3 bases and J lost 4 bases. Germline values: CDR1 SNHLY, CDR2 FYNNEI. Here the CDR3 reads CASSESSGRGTGELFF. The CDR3 nucleotides are TGTGCCAGCAGTGAGAGTAGCGGGAGGGGCACCGGGGAGCTGTTTTTT.

The chain is built from TRBV2 and TRBJ2-2; TRBD1 matches at 8 bases. Trimming cost V 5 bases and J 1 base; bases outside gene matches: 9. Germline CDR1 reads SNHLY; CDR2 reads FYNNEI. CDR3 length equals 17 residues. The CDR3 nucleotides read TGTGCCAGCAGTCTCCCCTTACAGGGGGTGAACACCGGGGAGCTGTTTTTT. It codes for CASSLPLQGVNTGELFF.

This rearrangement joins TRBV27 to TRBJ2-7; D remains unclear. The CDR3 sequence is 15 residues long. Trimming removed 2 bases from V and 4 bases from J, with 15 bases in between. The V gene's germline CDR1 is MNHEY and CDR2 SMNVEV (reference sequence). CDR3 sequence reads: CASSLLSTSIYEQYF. In DNA, the CDR3 is TGTGCCAGCAGTTTACTGTCCACATCAATATACGAGCAGTACTTC.

The rearrangement joins TRBV4-1 to TRBJ1-5, with 11 nucleotides matching TRBD1. This CDR3 has 17 amino acids. J gave up 6 bases and V 2 bases, and 9 bases lay outside the gene matches. Germline V gene lookup returns CDR1 MGHRA and CDR2 YSYEKL. In DNA, the CDR3 is TGCGCCAGCAGCCAAAGAGGACAGGGGGCGGGGGGTCAGCCCCAGCATTTT. Its translation: CASSQRGQGAGGQPQHF.

V and J are TRBV27 and TRBJ1-3; 9 bases match TRBD1. Trimming removed 0 bases from V and 2 bases from J; junction bases left unmatched: 8. This CDR3 has 18 amino acids. CDR1 and CDR2 from the germline V gene are MNHEY and SMNVEV (reference sequence). CDR3 sequence reads: CASSLSGTGMVAGNTIYF. The CDR3 DNA reads as TGTGCCAGCAGTTTATCGGGGACAGGGATGGTGGCTGGAAACACCATATATTTT.

V gene TRBV19 combines with J gene TRBJ2-1, with D maybe TRBD2 (6 bases). With 5 bases removed from V and 0 bases from J, the gap between germline ends came to 14 bases. Looked up from germline, CDR1 is LNHDA and CDR2 is SQIVND (reference sequence). This CDR3 region has 16 residues. The CDR3 sequence: CASSGGLPISYNEQFF. The CDR3 DNA reads TGTGCCAGTAGTGGGGGACTCCCTATCTCCTACAATGAGCAGTTCTTC.

V is TRBV5-1 and J is TRBJ2-7, with TRBD2 matching 7 bases. V trimming: 0 bases; J trimming: 3 bases; junction bases outside the gene matches: 9. The CDR3 covers 16 residues. Per the germline V gene, CDR1 is SGHRS and CDR2 is YFSETQ. CDR3 DNA: TGCGCCAGCAGCTTGGTGGGGGGGTCGGGGAACTACGAGCAGTACTTC. Amino acids: CASSLVGGSGNYEQYF.

This chain connects TRBV11-2 to TRBJ2-1; 9 bases agree with TRBD2. The CDR3 length is 17 residues. CDR1 and CDR2 (germline): SGHAT, FQNNGV. V lost 1 base to trimming and J lost 1 base; unmatched junction nucleotides: 5. CDR3 residues: CASSLVPSGTSYNEQFF. DNA for the CDR3: TGTGCCAGCAGCTTAGTTCCTAGCGGGACGTCCTACAATGAGCAGTTCTTC.

J is TRBJ2-1 and V is TRBV6-5; 8 bases fit TRBD2. The CDR3 length is 15 residues. The J segment lost 7 bases and the V segment lost 3 bases, leaving 8 bases of the junction unmatched. From germline, CDR1 is MNHEY and CDR2 SVGAGI. The CDR3 DNA reads as TGTGCCAGCAGTTATTTCGGACTAGCAAATAATGAGCAGTTCTTC. This encodes CASSYFGLANNEQFF.

The J gene is TRBJ1-2, the V gene TRBV25-1, with D possibly TRBD1 on 5 matching bases. The ends were cut back, 5 bases at V and 0 bases at J, with 10 bases in the middle. The CDR3 runs 14 residues. Germline V gene lookup returns CDR1 MGHDK and CDR2 SYGVNS. Written as DNA, the CDR3 is TGTGCCAGCAGTTGGGGGGACCCTAACTATGGCTACACCTTC. Translated: CASSWGDPNYGYTF.

This chain uses TRBV5-4 with TRBJ2-3, with 9 bases that match TRBD2. The length of the CDR3 is 16 residues. The junction had 7 bases not matched to a gene; V was cut back by 0 bases and J by 5 bases. CDR1 and CDR2 (germline): SGHNT, YYREEE (reference sequence). The chain's CDR3 is CASSLGSTSGRDTQYF. In DNA, the CDR3 is TGTGCCAGCAGCTTGGGGAGCACTAGCGGGCGAGATACGCAGTATTTT.